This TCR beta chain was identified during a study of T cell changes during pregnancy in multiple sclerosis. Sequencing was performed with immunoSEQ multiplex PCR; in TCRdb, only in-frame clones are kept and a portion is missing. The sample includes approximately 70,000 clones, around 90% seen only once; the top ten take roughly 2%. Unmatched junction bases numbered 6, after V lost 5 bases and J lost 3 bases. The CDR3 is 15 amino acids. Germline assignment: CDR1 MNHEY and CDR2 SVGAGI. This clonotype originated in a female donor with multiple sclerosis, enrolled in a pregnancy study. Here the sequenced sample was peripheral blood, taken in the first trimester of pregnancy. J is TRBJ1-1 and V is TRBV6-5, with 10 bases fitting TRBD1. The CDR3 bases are TGTGCCAGCAGTGCCGACAGGGGGCGGGACACTGAAGCTTTCTTT. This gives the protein CASSADRGRDTEAFF.